This entry lists 8 T cell receptor beta chains sequenced from one sample in a study of human T cells and chemical hapten exposure. As to time point: patch test 3, about 24 weeks after DPC sensitization. Treatment of the sample: therapeutic diphenylcyclopropenone sensitization with weekly scalp DPC. MiXCR, applied by TCRdb to the RACE reads, yields one record per CDR3 protein. The table lists 90,000 to 110,000 distinct CDR3 sequences, less than 40% of them singletons. The source was whole blood, collected in connection with sensitization to the hapten diphenylcyclopropenone (DPC). The source of these receptors is a middle-aged man with alopecia areata. Some clones in this sample may be carry-over from other donors' samples.

The J gene is TRBJ1-1, the V gene TRBV29-1; the D gene is possibly TRBD1 (5 bases). Between the trimmed V and J ends, which lost 4 bases and 10 bases, there was a span of 16 bases. This CDR3 has 12 amino acids. Germline CDR1 reads SQVTM; CDR2 reads ANQGSEA. The chain's CDR3 is CSVGQPTEGAFF. The CDR3 region has the DNA TGCAGCGTTGGACAGCCGACTGAGGGAGCTTTCTTT.

This clonotype came up a few times. The chain is built from TRBV6-5 and TRBJ2-3, with no clear D. This CDR3 comprises 14 residues. Germline V CDR1 and CDR2: MNHEY, SVGAGI. Trimming took 6 bases from V and 3 from J, leaving 13 bases between them. The CDR3 DNA reads as TGTGCCAGCAGCTCCTACCTAGGTACAGATACGCAGTATTTT. Its translation is CASSSYLGTDTQYF.

CDR3 nucleotides: TGCGCCAGCAGCCAGACTAGCGCCGGGGAGCTGTTTTTT. Translating it yields CASSQTSAGELFF. The V gene is TRBV4-3, the J gene TRBJ2-2, with TRBD2 matching over 8 bases. CDR3 length equals 13 residues. Trimming at V came to 3 bases and at J to 6 bases, leaving 0 bases not matched to a gene. Germline lookup yields CDR1 LGHNA and CDR2 YSLEER.

DNA of the CDR3: TGTGCCAGCAGTGCGGACAGGGACGAGCAGTACTTC. Translating gives CASSADRDEQYF. The V call is TRBV28, the J call TRBJ2-7, with 8 bases identical to TRBD1. The CDR3 covers 12 residues. Germline assignment: CDR1 MDHEN and CDR2 SYDVKM. Trimming cost V 5 bases and J 5 bases; bases outside gene matches: 2.

The J gene is TRBJ1-1, the V gene TRBV30, with D tentatively TRBD1 (6 bases). Trimming stripped 1 base from V and 5 bases from J, with 14 bases between. Germline lookup yields CDR1 GTSNPN and CDR2 SVGIG (reference sequence). This CDR3 region has 14 residues. Here the CDR3 DNA reads TGTGCCTGGAGTGATTGGCAGGGGAATACTGAAGCTTTCTTT. Protein sequence: CAWSDWQGNTEAFF.

The chain is built from TRBV12-3 or TRBV12-4 and TRBJ1-1, with TRBD1 identical over 10 bases. The junction had 4 bases not matched to a gene; V was cut back by 8 bases and J by 1 base. This CDR3 is 14 amino acids long. CDR3 loop: CASGGQGRNTEAFF. The CDR3 nucleotides are TGTGCCAGCGGGGGACAGGGGAGGAACACTGAAGCTTTCTTT.

The chain recombines TRBV7-6 with TRBJ2-7, with a tentative D call TRBD1 (5 bases). With 1 base removed from V and 7 bases from J, the gap between germline ends came to 14 bases. CDR1 is SGHVS, CDR2 FNYEAQ, per germline. This CDR3 spans 14 amino acids. CDR3 DNA: TGTGCCAGCAGCTTAGAAGACAGAAAGGTAGAGCAGTACTTC. This encodes CASSLEDRKVEQYF.

The V and J genes are TRBV14 and TRBJ2-3; D unresolved. The V and J ends lost 4 bases and 0 bases respectively, with 14 bases between them. Germline V lookup: CDR1 SGHDN, CDR2 FVKESK. The CDR3 contains 16 residues. The CDR3 loop reads CASSLGFSLSTDTQYF. CDR3 coding DNA: TGTGCCAGCAGCCTAGGCTTCTCGCTGAGCACAGATACGCAGTATTTT.